This T cell receptor (beta chain) was identified during a study of blood T cell repertoires in COVID-19. Study summary: T cells, B-cell-depleted T cells, or PBMCs supplied cDNA or gDNA.

In the authors' methods: Reference gene primer amplification gave estimated nucleated cell counts. The assay was immunoSEQ multiplex PCR, and TCRdb's table has in-frame clones only and misses some. V, J and clone size derive from that table, while D and trimming were established from the DNA sequence. The sample has roughly 300,000 clones, about 89% seen once; the top ten hold around 8%. CDR1 and CDR2 from the germline V gene are SGHKS and YYEKEE (reference sequence). There are 16 residues in the CDR3. Trimming removed 0 bases at V and 0 bases at J, with 7 bases between. Sequencing input: peripheral blood. The rearrangement joins TRBV5-5 to TRBJ2-6, with a possible D match to TRBD1 (6 bases). The sequence came from a woman aged 50 to 60 who had recovered from COVID-19. CDR3 nucleotide sequence: TGTGCCAGCAGCTTGGTCAGGGGCTCTGGGGCCAACGTCCTGACTTTC. Translated: CASSLVRGSGANVLTF.